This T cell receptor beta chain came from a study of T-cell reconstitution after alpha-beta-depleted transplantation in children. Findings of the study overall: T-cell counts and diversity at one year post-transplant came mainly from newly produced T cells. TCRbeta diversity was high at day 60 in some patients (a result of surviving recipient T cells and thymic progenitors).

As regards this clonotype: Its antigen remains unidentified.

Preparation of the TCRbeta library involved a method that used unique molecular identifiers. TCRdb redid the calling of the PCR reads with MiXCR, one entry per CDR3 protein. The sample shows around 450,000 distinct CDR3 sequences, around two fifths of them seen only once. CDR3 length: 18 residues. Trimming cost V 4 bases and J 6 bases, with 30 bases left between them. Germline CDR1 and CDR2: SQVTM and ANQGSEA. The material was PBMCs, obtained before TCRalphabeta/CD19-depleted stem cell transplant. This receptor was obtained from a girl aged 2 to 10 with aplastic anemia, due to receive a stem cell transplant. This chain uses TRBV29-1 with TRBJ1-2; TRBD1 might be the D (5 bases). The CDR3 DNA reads TGCAGCGTTGTGTCCCGACACCTTCCGACAGCCCTTGGGGATGGCTACACCTTC. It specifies CSVVSRHLPTALGDGYTF.